Following are 2 T cell receptor beta chains from one sample sequenced in a study of T cell responses to AZD1222 COVID-19 vaccine. Some clones are missing from TCRdb's copy, which holds only in-frame ones; the method was immunoSEQ multiplex PCR. The sample records around 66,000 clones, roughly 84% being singletons. The input for sequencing was peripheral blood, taken on day 0 of AZD1222 vaccination. Source of these receptors: an adult in good health.

The V and J genes are TRBV19 and TRBJ1-6, with D possibly TRBD1 on 6 matching bases. Germline CDR1 and CDR2: LNHDA and SQIVND (reference sequence). This CDR3 has 14 residues. V was trimmed by 5 bases and J by 10 bases, leaving 15 bases between them. This chain's CDR3 is CASSLGAGVSPLHF. DNA for the CDR3: TGTGCCAGTAGTTTGGGGGCGGGTGTCTCACCCCTCCACTTT. The full variable domain, its missing parts supplied by reference TRBV19 and TRBJ1-6, is DGGITQSPKYLFRKEGQNVTLSCEQNLNHDAMYWYRQDPGQGLRLIYYSQIVNDFQKGDIAEGYSVSREKKESFPLTVTSAQKNPTAFYLCASSLGAGVSPLHFGNGTRLTVT.

The chain employs TRBV6-5 and TRBJ1-5; the D gene is possibly TRBD1 (6 bases). Looked up from germline, CDR1 is MNHEY and CDR2 is SVGAGI. The CDR3 loop spans 15 amino acids. Trimming took 6 bases from V and 3 from J, leaving 15 bases between them. The CDR3 bases are TGTGCCAGCAGCCTGGACAGTATCTCCAATCAGCCCCAGCATTTT. Its protein product is CASSLDSISNQPQHF.